The 6 T cell receptor beta chains given below trace back to one sample, sequenced in a study of blood T cell repertoires in COVID-19. Sequenced by immunoSEQ multiplex PCR; TCRdb stores in-frame clones only, minus some. This table has about 260,000 clones, about 87% appearing once. The sample taken for sequencing was PBMCs or T cells enriched from blood (not recorded which). The origin of the receptors is a man between 50 and 59 years old who had been exposed to COVID-19.

In this sample, this clone turned up once. The rearrangement uses TRBV5-1 and TRBJ2-3; 9 nucleotides align to TRBD2. Germline trimming cut 1 base from V and 3 bases from J; bases unmatched to any gene: 3. CDR3 length: 15 residues. The germline CDR1 and CDR2 sequences are SGHRS and YFSETQ. For the CDR3, the DNA is TGCGCCAGCAGCTTGATTAGCGGGAGTACAGATACGCAGTATTTT. Translated, it gives CASSLISGSTDTQYF.

The rearrangement joins TRBV7-8 to TRBJ2-7, with 13 bases aligning to TRBD2. CDR1 and CDR2 from the germline V gene are SGHVS and FQNEAQ. Trimming took 3 bases from V and 4 from J; bases not matched to a gene: 9. The CDR3 is made up of 17 amino acids. The CDR3 region is CASSLLRGTSGAYEQYF. The DNA for the CDR3 is TGTGCCAGCAGCTTGCTCCGAGGGACTAGCGGGGCATACGAGCAGTACTTC.

This sequence joins TRBV11-2 and TRBJ2-3; D is possibly TRBD2 (6 bases). Germline assignment: CDR1 SGHAT and CDR2 FQNNGV. Trimming removed 5 bases from V and 2 bases from J, with 11 bases in between. The length of the CDR3 is 14 residues. Written as DNA, the CDR3 is TGTGCCAGCAGCCGATCGGGGGACACAGATACGCAGTATTTT. Translated, it gives CASSRSGDTDTQYF.

V and J are TRBV5-1 and TRBJ2-3; the D is unclear. Germline loops: CDR1 SGHRS, CDR2 YFSETQ. V lost 4 bases, J lost 1 base, and 7 bases lay in between. The CDR3 extends over 13 amino acids. The CDR3 sequence is CASSPRRTDTQYF. The CDR3, as DNA: TGCGCCAGCAGCCCCCGTCGCACAGATACGCAGTATTTT.

This clone has a single count. The rearrangement links TRBV28 to TRBJ2-7; 7 bases are a match to TRBD1. The V segment lost 3 bases and the J segment 3 bases; nucleotides outside the gene matches: 5. This CDR3 spans 14 amino acids. Germline CDR1 and CDR2: MDHEN and SYDVKM. CDR3 loop: CASSFQDRVYEQYF. The CDR3 DNA follows: TGTGCCAGCAGTTTTCAAGACAGGGTCTACGAGCAGTACTTC.

This chain connects TRBV14 to TRBJ2-7, with D unclear. The CDR3 sequence is 11 residues long. Trimming cost V 3 bases and J 6 bases, with 6 bases left between them. Germline CDR1 is SGHDN and CDR2 is FVKESK. CDR3 residues: CASSHSTEQYV. CDR3 coding DNA: TGTGCCAGCAGCCACTCTACCGAGCAGTACGTC.